These T cell receptor beta chains were read from a single sample in a study of T cells expressing NK-cell markers. TCRdb reprocessed the 5' RACE reads and stores each CDR3 protein as one record, lacking DNA. The ten most abundant clones cover over 8.5% of a sample with 300,000 to 500,000 distinct CDR3 sequences. Sequenced material: blood T cells: a sorted CD56 or NKG2C T cell subset, CD4+ or CD8+ T cells, or bulk PBMC T cells (not recorded which). These receptors were obtained from a woman aged 50 to 60 in good health. CDR3s include the opening cysteine and the closing phenylalanine or tryptophan. The order of the fields is J gene, V gene, CDR3 protein.

J: TRBJ2-1; V: TRBV27; CDR3: CASSPYGLAGVGDSYNEQFF
J: TRBJ2-3; V: TRBV12-3/TRBV12-4; CDR3: CASRWDRVSTDTQYF
J: TRBJ2-3; V: TRBV12-3/TRBV12-4; CDR3: CASSFSLSQGIVADTQYF
J: TRBJ2-1; V: TRBV27; CDR3: CASSRDVRVGNEQFF
J: TRBJ1-3; V: TRBV9; CDR3: CASSPQGSYGNTIYF
J: TRBJ2-3; V: TRBV29-1; CDR3: CSVAGQQYSTDTQYF
J: TRBJ1-2; V: TRBV6-1; CDR3: CASSESDGGPSNYGYTF
J: TRBJ2-5; V: TRBV15; CDR3: CATSPRGDQETQYF
J: TRBJ2-7; V: TRBV10-3; CDR3: CAIRDITYEQYF
J: TRBJ2-3; V: TRBV5-1; CDR3: CASSPGQGGTDTQYF
J: TRBJ2-5; V: TRBV5-1; CDR3: CASSLAGRQVSQETQYF
J: TRBJ2-7; V: TRBV12-3/TRBV12-4; CDR3: CASSPLGTASYEQYF
J: TRBJ2-1; V: TRBV14; CDR3: CASSPMGLAGRSEQFF
J: TRBJ2-5; V: TRBV12-3/TRBV12-4; CDR3: CASSLWDLETQYF
J: TRBJ1-5; V: TRBV4-1; CDR3: CASSQENRDNQPQHF
J: TRBJ1-1; V: TRBV5-1; CDR3: CASSLAAVPNTEAFF
J: TRBJ2-2; V: TRBV6-5; CDR3: CASSLKYGTPNTGELFF
J: TRBJ2-1; V: TRBV6-1; CDR3: CASSERFSGRSYNEQFF
J: TRBJ1-4; V: TRBV6-5; CDR3: CASTYRRQGHNEKLFF
J: TRBJ1-4; V: TRBV5-1; CDR3: CASSSYLGADEKLFF
J: TRBJ2-4; V: TRBV20-1; CDR3: CSAGGLKNIQYF
J: TRBJ1-2; V: TRBV20-1; CDR3: CSARDLDGKEGYTF
J: TRBJ1-1; V: TRBV29-1; CDR3: CSVDIYSHTEAFF
J: TRBJ2-7; V: TRBV11-2; CDR3: CASSYQEVWAREQYF
J: TRBJ2-1; V: TRBV6-1; CDR3: CASGGAGVAYNEQFF
J: TRBJ1-4; V: TRBV6-5; CDR3: CASSYMGGPNEKLFF
J: TRBJ1-5; V: TRBV23-1; CDR3: CASSQPKGRRNQPQHF
J: TRBJ1-3; V: TRBV7-8; CDR3: CASRLPGTPGNTIYF
J: TRBJ2-7; V: TRBV6-5; CDR3: CASSPRGGIGYEQYF
J: TRBJ2-5; V: TRBV18; CDR3: CASSPRTTGQETQYF
J: TRBJ2-7; V: TRBV14; CDR3: CASSPSDYEQYF
J: TRBJ1-5; V: TRBV12-3/TRBV12-4; CDR3: CASRSRDFNQPQHF
J: TRBJ1-5; V: TRBV20-1; CDR3: CSAGREGQKHF
J: TRBJ1-5; V: TRBV11-2; CDR3: CASSPGTRNNQPQHF
J: TRBJ1-6; V: TRBV5-1; CDR3: CASRYTRDSPLHF
J: TRBJ2-2; V: TRBV3-1; CDR3: CASSQWASGANTGELFF
J: TRBJ2-2; V: TRBV2; CDR3: CATKKDRNTGELFF
J: TRBJ2-1; V: TRBV10-3; CDR3: CAIRQGSLNEQFF
J: TRBJ2-3; V: TRBV12-3/TRBV12-4; CDR3: CASTREGLSLDTQYF
J: TRBJ2-1; V: TRBV11-1; CDR3: CASTRVVPNTEQFF
J: TRBJ2-1; V: TRBV12-3/TRBV12-4; CDR3: CASKPGGPPHNEQFF
J: TRBJ2-3; V: TRBV24-1; CDR3: CATSDHGSGTDTQYF